The 22 T cell receptor beta chains given below trace back to one sample, sequenced in a study of blood T cell repertoires in COVID-19. TCRdb's table, derived via immunoSEQ multiplex PCR, lists solely in-frame clones and lacks some. The data hold fewer than 200,000 clones, with more than 75% observed a single time. Sequencing used peripheral blood. The source is a man aged 35 to 55 with acute or convalescent COVID-19.

The chain recombines TRBV27 with TRBJ1-6, with no clear D. CDR1 and CDR2 from the germline V gene are MNHEY and SMNVEV (reference sequence). The CDR3 spans 17 residues. Between the trimmed V and J ends, which lost 2 bases and 7 bases, there was a span of 18 bases. The CDR3 region is CASSLTSGEASNSPLHF. CDR3 DNA sequence: TGTGCCAGCAGTTTAACAAGCGGGGAGGCCTCGAATTCACCCCTCCACTTT.

This chain links TRBV7-3 with TRBJ2-1, with 7 positions matching TRBD1. Germline CDR1 SGHTA, CDR2 FQGTGA. The CDR3 is made up of 15 amino acids. The V and J ends lost 5 bases and 6 bases, in that order; junction bases with no gene match: 10. The CDR3 nucleotides are TGTGCCAGCAGCCCCGACAGGGCCATCGGCAATGAGCAGTTCTTC. It yields the protein CASSPDRAIGNEQFF.

The gene calls are TRBV7-3 and TRBJ1-6, with TRBD1 as a possible D gene (5 bases). Germline V gene data show CDR1 as SGHTA and CDR2 as FQGTGA. With 5 bases removed from V and 7 bases from J, the gap between germline ends came to 15 bases. The CDR3 consists of 15 residues. CDR3: CASSDSGTTNSPLHF. DNA of the CDR3: TGTGCCAGCAGCGACTCCGGGACTACAAATTCACCCCTCCACTTT.

The V call is TRBV7-2, the J call TRBJ1-6; D might be TRBD1 (5 bases). The germline gives CDR1 SGHTA, CDR2 FQGNSA. This CDR3 is built from 15 residues. Trimming took 6 bases from V and 6 from J, leaving 15 bases between them. CDR3 in DNA: TGTGCCAGCAGTTCCAGGGCGCTGGCTAATTCACCCCTCCACTTT. Its protein product is CASSSRALANSPLHF.

This clone has only a few counts. This rearrangement joins TRBV3-1 (or the pseudogene TRBV3-2) to TRBJ2-3; D is unclear. The CDR3 contains 15 residues. V was cut by 1 base and J by 1 base, with 9 bases left in between. Looked up from germline, CDR1 is LGHDT and CDR2 is YNNKEL (reference sequence). CDR3 protein: CASSQALSGTDTQYF. CDR3 sequence (DNA): TGTGCCAGCAGCCAAGCTCTCAGTGGCACAGATACGCAGTATTTT.

The genes are TRBV12-5 and TRBJ1-1; TRBD1 matches 8 bases. Unmatched junction bases numbered 14, after V lost 6 bases and J lost 5 bases. There are 16 residues in the CDR3. Germline loops: CDR1 LGHNT, CDR2 FRNRAP. CDR3 sequence (DNA): TGTGCTAGTGGCTATATTGGACAGGGACCGTTGACTGAAGCTTTCTTT. Residues: CASGYIGQGPLTEAFF.

CDR3 sequence (DNA): TGTGCCAGCAGTTTTCGGGGGGGAGAGACCCAGTACTTC. It encodes CASSFRGGETQYF. This chain joins TRBV12-3 or TRBV12-4 and TRBJ2-5; 8 bases map to TRBD2. The CDR3 totals 13 residues. Trimming removed 3 bases from V and 4 bases from J; junction bases left unmatched: 1.

This chain joins TRBV28 and TRBJ2-7; a weak D match, TRBD2 (5 bases). Trimming left V 11 bases short and J 6 bases short, with 17 bases between. The CDR3 sequence is 12 residues long. From germline, CDR1 is MDHEN and CDR2 SYDVKM. The CDR3 loop is CAPPGENGEQYF. The CDR3 DNA is TGTGCCCCCCCCGGGGAGAATGGCGAGCAGTACTTC. The full variable domain, with the rest looked up from reference TRBV28 and TRBJ2-7, is DVKVTQSSRYLVKRTGEKVFLECVQDMDHENMFWYRQDPGLGLRLIYFSYDVKMKEKGDIPEGYSVSREKKERFSLILESASTNQTSMYLCAPPGENGEQYFGPGTRLTVT.

The rearrangement joins TRBV9 to TRBJ2-1; 9 nucleotides align to TRBD2. The CDR3 contains 15 residues. Trimming at V came to 1 base and at J to 7 bases, leaving 6 bases not matched to a gene. CDR1 is SGDLS, CDR2 YYNGEE, per germline. CDR3 sequence: CASSVSAGGPNEQFF. For the CDR3, the DNA is TGTGCCAGCAGCGTATCCGCGGGGGGGCCTAATGAGCAGTTCTTC.

V and J are TRBV7-9 and TRBJ2-3; 7 positions agree with TRBD2. This CDR3 is 18 amino acids long. Germline CDR1 is SEHNR and CDR2 is FQNEAQ (reference sequence). V lost 5 bases and J lost 6; bases outside the gene matches: 20. CDR3 region: CASSQLPPLAGVADTQYF. The CDR3 region has the DNA TGTGCCAGCAGCCAACTCCCCCCCCTGGCGGGGGTTGCGGATACGCAGTATTTT.

This clone was recorded only once. The chain recombines TRBV6-1 with TRBJ2-7; no clear D. Trimming shortened V by 1 base and J by 3 bases, and 7 bases separated the two germline ends. The length of the CDR3 is 13 residues. Germline V gives CDR1 MNHNS, CDR2 SASEGT. The CDR3 region is CASSEVNRYEQYF. The CDR3 DNA reads TGTGCCAGCAGTGAAGTAAATCGCTACGAGCAGTACTTC.

This chain connects TRBV27 to TRBJ2-7; a weak D match, TRBD2 (6 bases). This CDR3 is 11 amino acids long. Trimming cost V 4 bases and J 6 bases, with 7 bases left between them. Germline V gene sequence: CDR1 MNHEY, CDR2 SMNVEV (reference sequence). The DNA for the CDR3 is TGTGCCAGCAGTTGGGGGGTCGAGCAGTACTTC. Protein sequence: CASSWGVEQYF.

The chain couples TRBV9 to TRBJ2-3, with 10 positions matching TRBD2. Germline CDR1 is SGDLS and CDR2 is YYNGEE. This CDR3 is 17 amino acids long. Unmatched junction bases numbered 17, after V lost 4 bases and J lost 9 bases. The CDR3 loop reads CASSPRGSGGPPETQYF. In DNA form, the CDR3 reads TGTGCCAGCAGCCCCCGGGGTAGCGGGGGGCCCCCGGAGACGCAGTATTTT.

This clone was seen more than once but under ten times. V and J are TRBV7-9 and TRBJ1-2; a possible D gene is TRBD1 (5 bases). CDR3 length: 16 amino acids. V lost 3 bases to trimming and J lost 4 bases, with 18 bases between them. Germline CDR1 reads SEHNR; CDR2 reads FQNEAQ (reference sequence). The CDR3: CASSFLGEGLFYGYTF. The CDR3 DNA follows: TGTGCCAGCAGCTTTCTGGGGGAGGGTCTCTTCTATGGCTACACCTTC. The full variable domain, with the rest looked up from reference TRBV7-9 and TRBJ1-2, is DTGVSQNPRHKITKRGQNVTFRCDPISEHNRLYWYRQTLGQGPEFLTYFQNEAQLEKSRLLSDRFSAERPKGSFSTLEIQRTEQGDSAMYLCASSFLGEGLFYGYTFGSGTRLTVV.

The gene calls are TRBV11-3 and TRBJ1-5; weak D call: TRBD1 (6 bases). CDR3 length: 18 amino acids. Germline values: CDR1 SGHNT, CDR2 YENEEA. Trimming shortened V by 5 bases and J by 0 bases, and 20 bases separated the two germline ends. CDR3 DNA: TGTGCCAGCAGCCCTCCGCGGCGGGGGGCTTATAGCAATCAGCCCCAGCATTTT. Residues: CASSPPRRGAYSNQPQHF.

This chain links TRBV7-2 with TRBJ2-3, with D perhaps TRBD2 (6 bases). V was cut by 2 bases and J by 10 bases, with 13 bases left in between. This CDR3 comprises 13 residues. From germline, CDR1 is SGHTA and CDR2 FQGNSA. CDR3 sequence reads: CASSLPRDSSQYF. The CDR3, as DNA: TGTGCCAGCAGCTTACCCAGGGACTCATCGCAGTATTTT.

The rearrangement joins TRBV19 to TRBJ2-7; TRBD2 matches 10 bases. The CDR3 covers 14 residues. Germline lookup yields CDR1 LNHDA and CDR2 SQIVND (reference sequence). Losses at the gene ends were 5 bases for V and 9 bases for J; bases not matched to a gene: 10. CDR3 residues: CASSLAGDLSWQYF. The CDR3 DNA is TGTGCCAGTAGTCTAGCGGGGGACCTCTCTTGGCAGTACTTC. The full variable domain, completed using reference TRBV19 and TRBJ2-7, is DGGITQSPKYLFRKEGQNVTLSCEQNLNHDAMYWYRQDPGQGLRLIYYSQIVNDFQKGDIAEGYSVSREKKESFPLTVTSAQKNPTAFYLCASSLAGDLSWQYFGPGTRLTVT.

The V and J genes are TRBV3-1 (or the pseudogene TRBV3-2) and TRBJ2-1; 10 nucleotides align to TRBD2. CDR1 LGHDT and CDR2 YNNKEL come from the germline V gene (reference sequence). CDR3 size: 17 residues. Trimming removed 0 bases from V and 6 bases from J; junction bases left unmatched: 8. The CDR3 loop reads CASSQDRAGGSPNEQFF. The CDR3 region has the DNA TGTGCCAGCAGCCAAGATCGAGCGGGGGGGAGCCCCAATGAGCAGTTCTTC.

The chain uses TRBV2 and TRBJ2-2; maybe TRBD2 (6 bases). V dropped 6 bases and J dropped 6 bases, with 11 bases sitting between them. Germline CDR1 SNHLY, CDR2 FYNNEI. This CDR3 contains 13 residues. The chain's CDR3 is CASSGGRSGELFF. In nucleotides, the CDR3 is TGTGCCAGCAGCGGTGGGAGGTCCGGGGAGCTGTTTTTT.

This chain connects TRBV18 to TRBJ1-1, with 7 positions matching TRBD1. Germline V gives CDR1 KGHSH, CDR2 LQKENI. The CDR3 length is 16 residues. After removal of 5 bases from V and 0 bases from J, the junction contained 9 bases not matched to a gene. The CDR3 is CASSSQGGIMNTEAFF. CDR3 coding DNA: TGTGCCAGCTCATCGCAGGGGGGCATCATGAACACTGAAGCTTTCTTT.

The chain employs TRBV7-9 and TRBJ1-2, with a weak D call TRBD1 (6 bases). Germline lookup yields CDR1 SEHNR and CDR2 FQNEAQ (reference sequence). V shed 2 bases and J shed 8 bases, with 12 bases lying between them. The CDR3 length is 13 residues. CDR3 loop: CASSLQGREGYTF. Written as DNA, the CDR3 is TGTGCCAGCAGCTTACAGGGGCGCGAGGGCTACACCTTC.

The chain recombines TRBV5-5 with TRBJ1-6, with D possibly matching TRBD1 (5 bases). V dropped 3 bases and J dropped 5 bases, with 9 bases sitting between them. The CDR3 is made up of 14 amino acids. Germline-derived CDR1 and CDR2 are SGHKS and YYEKEE (reference sequence). The CDR3 bases are TGTGCCAGCAGCTGGCGGGGGGATAATTCACCCCTCCACTTT. Protein: CASSWRGDNSPLHF.